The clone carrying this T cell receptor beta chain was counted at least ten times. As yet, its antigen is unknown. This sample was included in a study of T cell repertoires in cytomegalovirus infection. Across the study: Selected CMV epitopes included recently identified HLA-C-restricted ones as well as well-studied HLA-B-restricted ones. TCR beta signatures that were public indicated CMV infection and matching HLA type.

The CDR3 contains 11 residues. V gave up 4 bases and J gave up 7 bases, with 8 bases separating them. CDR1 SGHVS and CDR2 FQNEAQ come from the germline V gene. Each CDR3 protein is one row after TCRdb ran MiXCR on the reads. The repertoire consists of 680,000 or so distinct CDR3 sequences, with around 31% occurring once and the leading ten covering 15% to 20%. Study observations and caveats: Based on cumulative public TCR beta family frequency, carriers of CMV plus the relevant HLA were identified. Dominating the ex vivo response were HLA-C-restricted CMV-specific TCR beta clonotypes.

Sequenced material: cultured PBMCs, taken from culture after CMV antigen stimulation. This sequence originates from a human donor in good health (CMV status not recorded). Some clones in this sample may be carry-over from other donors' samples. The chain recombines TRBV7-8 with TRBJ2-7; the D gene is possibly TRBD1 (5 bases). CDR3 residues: CASSSRTEQYF. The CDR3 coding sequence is TGTGCCAGCAGCTCCCGGACAGAGCAGTACTTC.